Shown below are 32 T cell receptor beta chains from a single sample sequenced in a study of blood T cells in healthy people across ages. Through a sample-barcoded 5' primer and a J-beta primer mix, a second PCR was run for about 7 to 12 cycles. From the 5' RACE reads, TCRdb called clonotypes with MiXCR, one entry per CDR3 protein. The sample shows hundreds of thousands of distinct CDR3 sequences, 40% to 60% of them seen only once. Specimen: blood. The receptors were sampled from a man aged 25 to 40 in good health.

This clonotype was seen a handful of times. The V call is TRBV20-1, the J call TRBJ2-1; 12 bases line up with TRBD2. CDR1 is DFQATT, CDR2 SNEGSKA, per germline (reference sequence). Trimming took 7 bases from V and 9 from J; bases not matched to a gene: 4. This CDR3 region has 12 residues. As DNA, the CDR3 is TGCAGTGGACAGGGACTAGCGGGTGAGCAGTTCTTC. Its protein product is CSGQGLAGEQFF.

V and J are TRBV20-1 and TRBJ2-7; D is uncertain. The CDR3 length is 11 residues. In germline, CDR1 is DFQATT, CDR2 SNEGSKA (reference sequence). Trimming removed 7 bases from V and 0 bases from J, with 7 bases in between. The CDR3: CSVPSSYEQYF. CDR3 DNA sequence: TGCAGTGTACCGAGCTCCTACGAGCAGTACTTC.

This clonotype was seen only a few times. The chain couples TRBV28 to TRBJ2-7, with D uncertain. CDR3 length: 15 amino acids. The germline V and J ends were trimmed by 6 bases and 1 base, with 16 bases remaining between them. Germline CDR1 MDHEN, CDR2 SYDVKM. Here the CDR3 DNA reads TGTGCCAGCAGCCCCCCGGTGGGCAGTTCCTACGAGCAGTACTTC. Translation: CASSPPVGSSYEQYF. Filled out from reference TRBV28 and TRBJ2-7, the complete variable domain reads DVKVTQSSRYLVKRTGEKVFLECVQDMDHENMFWYRQDPGLGLRLIYFSYDVKMKEKGDIPEGYSVSREKKERFSLILESASTNQTSMYLCASSPPVGSSYEQYFGPGTRLTVT.

Note on this clonotype: A much larger clonotype is one base distant, so this may be a read error. The V and J genes are TRBV4-2 and TRBJ2-5; D uncertain. This CDR3 comprises 17 residues. Trimming took off 0 bases at V and 0 bases at J, with 14 bases between the two ends. Germline V gene data show CDR1 as LGHNA and CDR2 as YNFKEQ. CDR3 DNA: TGTGCCAGCAGCCAAGACTTTACTGGACGGTACCAAGAGACCCAGTACTTC. The encoded protein is CASSQDFTGRYQETQYF.

Here the CDR3 reads CASSPRGALYNEQFF. DNA for the CDR3: TGTGCCAGCAGCCCCAGGGGGGCTCTATACAATGAGCAGTTCTTC. The gene calls are TRBV7-2 and TRBJ2-1, with D possibly matching TRBD1 (7 bases). V dropped 5 bases and J dropped 4 bases, with 15 bases sitting between them. The CDR3 totals 15 residues. Germline V gene lookup returns CDR1 SGHTA and CDR2 FQGNSA.

This clonotype occurred a few times. The gene calls are TRBV29-1 and TRBJ1-5, with 9 bases aligning to TRBD1. The CDR3 contains 14 residues. Germline V gene lookup returns CDR1 SQVTM and CDR2 ANQGSEA. With V trimmed by 6 bases and J by 7 bases, 10 bases remained unmatched. CDR3 sequence: CSVGTGQGGQPQHF. In nucleotides, the CDR3 is TGCAGCGTCGGGACGGGACAGGGAGGACAGCCCCAGCATTTT.

This chain joins TRBV6-5 and TRBJ2-7; D perhaps matches TRBD1 (5 bases). The V and J ends lost 0 bases and 6 bases respectively, with 9 bases between them. The length of the CDR3 is 13 residues. Germline CDR1 is MNHEY and CDR2 is SVGAGI. CDR3 sequence reads: CASSYSIRGEQYF. In DNA, the CDR3 is TGTGCCAGCAGTTACTCGATAAGGGGCGAGCAGTACTTC.

The table lists this clonotype with a few counts. The chain recombines TRBV24-1 with TRBJ2-1; tentative D call: TRBD2 (7 bases). V lost 6 bases and J lost 5, with 16 bases in between. CDR1 KGHDR and CDR2 SFDVKD come from the germline V gene. This CDR3 region has 15 residues. Here the CDR3 DNA reads TGTGCCACCAGTCGAACGGCGGGGGCCAACAATGAGCAGTTCTTC. Translation gives CATSRTAGANNEQFF.

In regard to this clonotype: Relative to the germline gene, one junction end is altered; a read error may explain this. The gene calls are TRBV3-1 and TRBJ1-5; no reliable D call. Germline V CDR1 and CDR2: LGHDT, YNNKEL (reference sequence). This CDR3 has 16 residues. In DNA form, the CDR3 reads TGTACCAGCAGCCAAGAGTTTGGGAGGAGCAATCAGCCCCAGCATTTT. Protein sequence: CTSSQEFGRSNQPQHF.

A remark on this clonotype: At one of its ends the junction is not consistent with the germline gene, which may arise from a read error. V is TRBV3-1 and J is TRBJ1-1; D call uncertain. Germline assignment: CDR1 LGHDT and CDR2 YNNKEL (reference sequence). The CDR3 runs 14 residues. In nucleotides, the CDR3 is TGTGCCAGCAGCCAACGGGGATCGAACCCTGAAGCTTTCTTT. This encodes CASSQRGSNPEAFF.

The V and J genes are TRBV21-1 and TRBJ1-5; the table's TRBD1 call for D was not verified on the DNA. TRBV21-1 is described as a pseudogene. The CDR3 sequence is 18 residues long. For the CDR3, the DNA is TGTGCCAGCAGCAACAGTGTTGAAGAGGGACAGGGCAATCAGCCCCAGCATTTT. Amino acids: CASSNSVEEGQGNQPQHF.

This chain links TRBV28 with TRBJ2-2; maybe TRBD2 (6 bases). Per the germline V gene, CDR1 is MDHEN and CDR2 is SYDVKM. Trimming cost V 7 bases and J 4 bases, with 13 bases left between them. The CDR3 length is 14 residues. The CDR3 protein is CASTVGGGTGELFF. CDR3 sequence (DNA): TGTGCCAGCACCGTGGGGGGAGGCACCGGGGAGCTGTTTTTT.

This clonotype turned up a few times. CDR3 region: CASTIERAMGTEAFF. The CDR3, as DNA: TGTGCCAGCACCATTGAAAGGGCGATGGGGACTGAAGCTTTCTTT. This rearrangement joins TRBV12-3 or TRBV12-4 to TRBJ1-1; D is ambiguous. Trimming pared 7 bases from V and 5 bases from J, leaving 20 bases between. This CDR3 has 15 amino acids.

This chain uses TRBV6-5 with TRBJ1-1; D may be TRBD1 (5 bases). V was cut by 2 bases and J by 6 bases, with 10 bases left in between. The CDR3 is 13 amino acids. In germline, CDR1 is MNHEY, CDR2 SVGAGI. CDR3 sequence reads: CASSYQTGPEAFF. In DNA, the CDR3 is TGTGCCAGCAGTTACCAAACAGGTCCTGAAGCTTTCTTT.

Remarks on this clonotype: A read error may account for a junction end that differs from germline. This chain joins TRBV4-1 and TRBJ1-1, with 8 bases identical to TRBD1. Per germline, CDR1 MGHRA and CDR2 YSYEKL. The CDR3 runs to 15 residues. CDR3 protein: CASSLRDRFATEAFF. CDR3 coding DNA: TGCGCCAGCAGCCTAAGGGACAGGTTCGCCACTGAGGCTTTCTTT.

This clonotype appeared many times. V usage is TRBV7-2 and J usage is TRBJ2-7; 7 bases line up with TRBD2. V lost 2 bases, J lost 6 bases, and 7 bases stayed unmatched. The germline CDR1 and CDR2 sequences are SGHTA and FQGNSA. The CDR3 is 14 amino acids. The CDR3 DNA is TGTGCCAGCAGCTTAACTAGCGCTCGGGTCGAGCAGTACTTC. Protein: CASSLTSARVEQYF.

The V call is TRBV6-1, the J call TRBJ1-5; D is unclear. The germline CDR1 and CDR2 sequences are MNHNS and SASEGT. This CDR3 spans 16 amino acids. The ends were cut back, 2 bases at V and 0 bases at J, with 11 bases in the middle. Here the CDR3 DNA reads TGTGCCAGCAGTGAATATTCCCAATATAGCAATCAGCCCCAGCATTTT. This translates into CASSEYSQYSNQPQHF.

The V call is TRBV19, the J call TRBJ1-5; TRBD1 matches 7 bases. Germline CDR1 and CDR2: LNHDA and SQIVND (reference sequence). The CDR3 runs 15 residues. V was clipped by 4 bases and J by 4 bases; unmatched bases: 7. CDR3 sequence: CASSSDGTANQPQHF. CDR3 coding DNA: TGTGCCAGTAGTAGTGACGGGACAGCGAATCAGCCCCAGCATTTT. The entire variable domain, with the rest obtained from reference TRBV19 and TRBJ1-5, is as follows: DGGITQSPKYLFRKEGQNVTLSCEQNLNHDAMYWYRQDPGQGLRLIYYSQIVNDFQKGDIAEGYSVSREKKESFPLTVTSAQKNPTAFYLCASSSDGTANQPQHFGDGTRLSIL.

In this sample, this clonotype turned up a few times. The chain has TRBV7-2 and TRBJ1-5; a possible D gene is TRBD1 (5 bases). The CDR3 has 17 amino acids. Germline V gives CDR1 SGHTA, CDR2 FQGNSA. Trimming removed 5 bases from V and 7 bases from J, with 24 bases in between. The CDR3 spells CASSLQSSREGEQPQHF. CDR3 nucleotides: TGTGCCAGCAGCCTTCAGTCCAGCAGGGAGGGCGAACAGCCCCAGCATTTT.

The chain uses TRBV29-1 and TRBJ2-3; D remains ambiguous. CDR3 length: 19 amino acids. V lost 6 bases to trimming and J lost 2 bases, with 30 bases between them. The germline gives CDR1 SQVTM, CDR2 ANQGSEA. For the CDR3, the DNA is TGCAGCGTGGGATCGATCGCTGGGTCTAAGGCCCCCTTCACAGATACGCAGTATTTT. This gives the protein CSVGSIAGSKAPFTDTQYF.

The gene calls are TRBV2 and TRBJ2-2, with no clear D. This CDR3 region has 13 residues. Germline CDR1 and CDR2: SNHLY and FYNNEI. Trimming removed 7 bases at V and 0 bases at J, with 6 bases between. CDR3 sequence reads: CASMTPNTGELFF. CDR3 sequence (DNA): TGTGCCAGCATGACACCGAACACCGGGGAGCTGTTTTTT.

Here the CDR3 reads CASSRVDGSIDYGYTF. CDR3 nucleotide sequence: TGCGCCAGCAGCCGAGTAGACGGTTCCATCGACTATGGCTACACCTTC. V is TRBV4-1 and J is TRBJ1-2; D is undetermined. The CDR3 totals 16 residues. V lost 4 bases to trimming and J lost 3 bases, with 18 bases between them. Germline CDR1 and CDR2: MGHRA and YSYEKL.

This clonotype was found a few times. The V gene is TRBV12-3 or TRBV12-4, the J gene TRBJ2-5; 9 nucleotides line up with TRBD2. V shed 1 base and J 5 bases; nucleotides not matched to a gene: 17. The CDR3 extends over 19 amino acids. CDR3: CASSLVGTTRGGFKETQYF. The CDR3 DNA is TGTGCCAGCAGTTTAGTAGGGACTACGCGGGGGGGCTTCAAGGAGACCCAGTACTTC.

The chain combines TRBV7-9 with TRBJ2-2; 9 bases line up with TRBD1. V lost 8 bases, J lost 5 bases, and 9 bases stayed unmatched. The CDR3 contains 15 residues. Germline V lookup: CDR1 SEHNR, CDR2 FQNEAQ (reference sequence). This CDR3 is CASGKQGAGTGELFF. The CDR3 DNA sequence: TGTGCCAGCGGAAAACAGGGGGCAGGGACCGGGGAGCTGTTTTTT.

Concerning this clonotype: A much larger clone differs by one base, so this may be a read error. The rearrangement uses TRBV28 and TRBJ2-5, with TRBD2 identical over 8 bases. The CDR3 runs 15 residues. Germline assignment: CDR1 MDHEN and CDR2 SYDVKM. The ends lost 3 bases at V and 11 bases at J; junction bases unmatched: 14. The CDR3 sequence: CASSFRGGPSNEQYF. The CDR3 DNA is TGTGCCAGCAGTTTCCGCGGGGGGCCCAGCAATGAGCAGTACTTC.

The genes are TRBV12-5 and TRBJ2-3; 13 bases are a match to TRBD2. The trim removed 4 bases at V and 6 bases at J, leaving 7 bases unmatched. The CDR3 is made up of 16 amino acids. Germline V gene lookup returns CDR1 LGHNT and CDR2 FRNRAP. DNA of the CDR3: TGTGCTAGTGGTTCCGGACTAGCGGGGGAGTCGGATACGCAGTATTTT. It is translated as CASGSGLAGESDTQYF.

The chain joins TRBV5-1 to TRBJ2-7; perhaps TRBD2 as D (6 bases). Germline V gene sequence: CDR1 SGHRS, CDR2 YFSETQ. Between the trimmed V and J ends, which lost 4 bases and 2 bases, there was a span of 13 bases. The CDR3 is 14 residues long. CDR3 protein: CASSVGLTAYEQYF. CDR3 in DNA: TGCGCCAGCAGCGTGGGACTCACCGCCTACGAGCAGTACTTC. Full variable domain (missing parts from reference TRBV5-1 and TRBJ2-7): KAGVTQTPRYLIKTRGQQVTLSCSPISGHRSVSWYQQTPGQGLQFLFEYFSETQRNKGNFPGRFSGRQFSNSRSEMNVSTLELGDSALYLCASSVGLTAYEQYFGPGTRLTVT.

Turning to this clonotype: Since a much larger clone is just one base distant, this may be a read error. This chain uses TRBV9 with TRBJ1-4; a weak D match, TRBD1 (6 bases). Germline-derived CDR1 and CDR2 are SGDLS and YYNGEE. The CDR3 is 15 residues long. CDR3: CASSPMGATSEKLFF. The DNA of the CDR3 is TGTGCCAGCAGCCCCATGGGGGCAACTAGTGAAAAACTGTTTTTT.

This clonotype was detected only once. The J gene is TRBJ1-6, the V gene TRBV5-1; D call uncertain. Trimming shortened V by 0 bases and J by 5 bases, and 9 bases separated the two germline ends. CDR1 and CDR2 (germline): SGHRS, YFSETQ. The CDR3 has 15 residues. Here the CDR3 reads CASSLVAGDNSPLHF. The DNA for the CDR3 is TGCGCCAGCAGCTTGGTGGCAGGAGATAATTCACCCCTCCACTTT.

This clonotype was seen more than once but under ten times. The chain is built from TRBV4-1 and TRBJ2-5; TRBD2 might be the D (6 bases). The V end was cut by 0 bases, the J end by 5 bases, with 13 bases between. CDR1 and CDR2 (germline): MGHRA, YSYEKL. The CDR3 covers 15 residues. CDR3 residues: CASSQDRGLTETQYF. The CDR3 nucleotides are TGCGCCAGCAGCCAAGATCGGGGACTCACTGAGACCCAGTACTTC.

This clonotype was counted a few times. The V gene is TRBV2, the J gene TRBJ2-2, with D hard to call. V lost 8 bases, J lost 1 base, and 14 bases lay in between. Germline V gives CDR1 SNHLY, CDR2 FYNNEI. CDR3 size: 15 residues. DNA for the CDR3: TGTGCCAGCCTCCCCGGGCGGATGAACACCGGGGAGCTGTTTTTT. Its translation is CASLPGRMNTGELFF.

J is TRBJ1-2 and V is TRBV20-1; 7 bases agree with TRBD1. The germline CDR1 and CDR2 sequences are DFQATT and SNEGSKA (reference sequence). After removal of 6 bases from V and 8 bases from J, the junction contained 15 bases not matched to a gene. The CDR3 consists of 14 residues. CDR3 residues: CSAGQWTGNRGYTF. CDR3 DNA sequence: TGCAGTGCGGGACAGTGGACGGGAAACCGGGGCTACACCTTC.